Below, 4 T cell receptor beta chains from the same sample are listed, as sequenced in a study of T cell changes during pregnancy in multiple sclerosis. Sequencing was performed with immunoSEQ multiplex PCR; in TCRdb, only in-frame clones are kept and a portion is missing. The repertoire holds approximately 20,000 clones, with about 90% as singletons. Sequenced material: CD8+ T cells from peripheral blood mononuclear cells, taken after pregnancy. These receptors originate from a female donor in good health, enrolled as a control in a pregnancy study.

This clone was recorded a few times. V usage is TRBV7-9 and J usage is TRBJ1-1; D is uncertain. Trimming took 6 bases from V and 6 from J, leaving 11 bases between them. The germline V gene encodes CDR1 SEHNR and CDR2 FQNEAQ (reference sequence). The CDR3 totals 12 residues. CDR3 nucleotides: TGTGCCAGCAGGGATACAGTCGCTGAAGCTTTCTTT. It specifies CASRDTVAEAFF.

The CDR3 bases are TGTGCCATCAGTGAGTCACACTCTGGGGCCAACGTCCTGACTTTC. It codes for CAISESHSGANVLTF. V gene TRBV10-3 combines with J gene TRBJ2-6; D ambiguous. Trimming pared 0 bases from V and 0 bases from J, leaving 3 bases between. CDR1 is ENHRY and CDR2 is SYGVKD in the germline V gene. The CDR3 spans 15 residues.

The J gene is TRBJ1-1, the V gene TRBV19; D possibly corresponds to TRBD1 (6 bases). The CDR3 totals 13 residues. V lost 3 bases and J 3 bases, leaving 8 bases between the germline ends. Germline loops: CDR1 LNHDA, CDR2 SQIVND (reference sequence). Here the CDR3 reads CASSMGADTEAFF. CDR3 coding DNA: TGTGCCAGTAGTATGGGGGCGGACACTGAAGCTTTCTTT.

The genes are TRBV9 and TRBJ1-6; the D is unclear. The V end lost 1 base, the J end lost 10 bases, and 21 bases lay between the germline ends. This CDR3 is built from 17 residues. Per the germline V gene, CDR1 is SGDLS and CDR2 is YYNGEE. CDR3 sequence reads: CASSVNLRAQERSPLHF. CDR3 DNA: TGTGCCAGCAGCGTAAATTTGAGGGCCCAAGAACGATCACCCCTCCACTTT.